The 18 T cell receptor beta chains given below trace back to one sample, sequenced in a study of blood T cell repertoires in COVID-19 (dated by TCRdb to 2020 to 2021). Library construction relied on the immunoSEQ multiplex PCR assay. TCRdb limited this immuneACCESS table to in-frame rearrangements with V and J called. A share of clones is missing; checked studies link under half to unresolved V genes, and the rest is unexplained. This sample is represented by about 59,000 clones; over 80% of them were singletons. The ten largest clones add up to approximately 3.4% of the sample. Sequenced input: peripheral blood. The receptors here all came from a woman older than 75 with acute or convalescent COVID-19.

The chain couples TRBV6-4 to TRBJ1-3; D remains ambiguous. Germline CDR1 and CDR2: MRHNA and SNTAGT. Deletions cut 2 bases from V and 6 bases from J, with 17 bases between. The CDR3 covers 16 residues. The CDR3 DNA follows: TGTGCCAGCAGTGACCCTTCTGAGATTCGGGAAAACACCATATATTTT. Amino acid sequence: CASSDPSEIRENTIYF.

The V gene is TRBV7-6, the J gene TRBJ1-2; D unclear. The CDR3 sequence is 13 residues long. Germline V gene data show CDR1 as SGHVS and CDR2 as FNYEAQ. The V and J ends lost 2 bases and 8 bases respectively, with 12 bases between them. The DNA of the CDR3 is TGTGCCAGCAGCTTATACGGTGCAGGAGGCTACACCTTC. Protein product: CASSLYGAGGYTF. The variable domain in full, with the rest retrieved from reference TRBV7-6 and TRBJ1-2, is GAGVSQSPRYKVTKRGQDVALRCDPISGHVSLYWYRQALGQGPEFLTYFNYEAQQDKSGLPNDRFSAERPEGSISTLTIQRTEQRDSAMYRCASSLYGAGGYTFGSGTRLTVV.

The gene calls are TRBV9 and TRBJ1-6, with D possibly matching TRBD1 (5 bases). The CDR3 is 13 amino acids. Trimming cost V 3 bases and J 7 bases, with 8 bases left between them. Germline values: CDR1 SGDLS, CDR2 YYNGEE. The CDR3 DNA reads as TGTGCCAGCAGCGCTGGGGGGAATTCACCCCTCCACTTT. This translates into CASSAGGNSPLHF.

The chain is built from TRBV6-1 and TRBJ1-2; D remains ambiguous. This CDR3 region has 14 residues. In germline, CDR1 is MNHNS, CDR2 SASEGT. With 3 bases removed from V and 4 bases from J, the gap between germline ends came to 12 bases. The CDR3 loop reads CASSEGTAGYGYTF. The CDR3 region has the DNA TGTGCCAGCAGTGAGGGCACGGCGGGCTATGGCTACACCTTC.

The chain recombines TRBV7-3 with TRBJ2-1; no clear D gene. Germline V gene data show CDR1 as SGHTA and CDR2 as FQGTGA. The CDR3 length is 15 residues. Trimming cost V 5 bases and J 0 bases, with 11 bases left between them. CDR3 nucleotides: TGTGCCAGCAGCCTTGACATGAGCTCCTACAATGAGCAGTTCTTC. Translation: CASSLDMSSYNEQFF.

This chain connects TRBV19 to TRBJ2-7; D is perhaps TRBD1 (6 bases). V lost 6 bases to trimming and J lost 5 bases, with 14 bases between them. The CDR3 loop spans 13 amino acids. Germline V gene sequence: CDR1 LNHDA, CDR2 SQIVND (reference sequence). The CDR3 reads CASSEIRGDEQYF. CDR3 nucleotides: TGTGCCAGTAGCGAGATCAGGGGTGACGAGCAGTACTTC.

In nucleotides, the CDR3 is TGTGCCTGGAGCGCCGGGCGGGTGTCCAGCTCCTACGAGCAGTACTTC. This codes for CAWSAGRVSSSYEQYF. V usage is TRBV30 and J usage is TRBJ2-7, with a tentative D call TRBD2 (5 bases). The germline CDR1 and CDR2 sequences are GTSNPN and SVGIG (reference sequence). The CDR3 is made up of 16 amino acids. V lost 3 bases and J lost 0, with 18 bases in between.

Here the CDR3 reads CASSPTGGLADPPYEQYF. CDR3 nucleotides: TGCGCCAGCAGCCCCACGGGAGGACTAGCAGATCCTCCCTACGAGCAGTACTTC. The chain recombines TRBV5-1 with TRBJ2-7; 8 nucleotides match TRBD2. V was clipped by 4 bases and J by 2 bases; unmatched bases: 17. Germline loops: CDR1 SGHRS, CDR2 YFSETQ. CDR3 length: 18 amino acids.

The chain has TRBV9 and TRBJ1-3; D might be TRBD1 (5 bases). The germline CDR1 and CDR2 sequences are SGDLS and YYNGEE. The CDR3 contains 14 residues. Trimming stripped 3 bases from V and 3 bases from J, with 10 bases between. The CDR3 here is CASSARASGNTIYF. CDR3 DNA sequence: TGTGCCAGCAGCGCCAGGGCTAGTGGAAACACCATATATTTT.

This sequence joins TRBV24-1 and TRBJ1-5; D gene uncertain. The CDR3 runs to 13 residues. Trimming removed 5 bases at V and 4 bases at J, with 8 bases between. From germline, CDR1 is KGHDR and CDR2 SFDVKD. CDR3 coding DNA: TGTGCCACCAGTGGAACAGCTAATCAGCCCCAGCATTTT. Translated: CATSGTANQPQHF.

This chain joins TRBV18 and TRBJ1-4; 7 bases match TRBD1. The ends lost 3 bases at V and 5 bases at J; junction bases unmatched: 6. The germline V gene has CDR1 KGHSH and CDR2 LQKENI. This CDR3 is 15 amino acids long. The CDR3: CASSPRQTGNEKLFF. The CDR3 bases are TGTGCCAGCTCACCTAGACAGACAGGGAATGAAAAACTGTTTTTT.

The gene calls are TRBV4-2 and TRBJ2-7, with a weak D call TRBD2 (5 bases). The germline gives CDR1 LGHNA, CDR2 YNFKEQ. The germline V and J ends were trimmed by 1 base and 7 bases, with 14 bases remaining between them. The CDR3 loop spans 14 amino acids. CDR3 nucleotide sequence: TGTGCCAGCAGCCAAGGGATGTTCCCGGGGGAGCAGTACTTC. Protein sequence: CASSQGMFPGEQYF.

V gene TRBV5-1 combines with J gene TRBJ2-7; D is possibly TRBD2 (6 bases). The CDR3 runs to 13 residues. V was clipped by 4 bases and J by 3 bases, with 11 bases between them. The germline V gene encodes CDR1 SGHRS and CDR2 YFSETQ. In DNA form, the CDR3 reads TGCGCCAGCAGCCCCGGGACTGTCTACGAGCAGTACTTC. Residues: CASSPGTVYEQYF.

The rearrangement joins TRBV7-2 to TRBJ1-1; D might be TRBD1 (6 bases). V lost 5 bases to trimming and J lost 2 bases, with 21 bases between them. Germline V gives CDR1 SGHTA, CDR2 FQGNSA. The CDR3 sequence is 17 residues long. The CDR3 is CASSASGPRGPNTEAFF. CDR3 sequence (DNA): TGTGCCAGCAGCGCTAGCGGTCCCCGGGGGCCCAACACTGAAGCTTTCTTT.

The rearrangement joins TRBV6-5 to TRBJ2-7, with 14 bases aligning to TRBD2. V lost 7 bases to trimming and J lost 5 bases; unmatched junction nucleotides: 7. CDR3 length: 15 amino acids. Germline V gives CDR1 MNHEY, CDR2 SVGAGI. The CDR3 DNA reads TGTGCCAGCACCCGGACTAGCGGGAGGCAAAACGAGCAGTACTTC. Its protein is CASTRTSGRQNEQYF.

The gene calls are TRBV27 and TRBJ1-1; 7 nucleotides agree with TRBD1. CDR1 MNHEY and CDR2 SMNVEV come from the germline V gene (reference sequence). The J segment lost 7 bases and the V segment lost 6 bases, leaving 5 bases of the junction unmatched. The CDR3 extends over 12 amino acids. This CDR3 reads CASSRTGGEAFF. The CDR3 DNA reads TGTGCCAGCAGCCGGACAGGAGGTGAAGCTTTCTTT.

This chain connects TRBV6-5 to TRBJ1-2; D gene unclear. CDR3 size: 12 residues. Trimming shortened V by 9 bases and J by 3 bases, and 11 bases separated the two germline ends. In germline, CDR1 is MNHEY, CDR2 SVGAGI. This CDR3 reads CASRQVDYGYTF. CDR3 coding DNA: TGTGCCAGTCGGCAGGTTGACTATGGCTACACCTTC.

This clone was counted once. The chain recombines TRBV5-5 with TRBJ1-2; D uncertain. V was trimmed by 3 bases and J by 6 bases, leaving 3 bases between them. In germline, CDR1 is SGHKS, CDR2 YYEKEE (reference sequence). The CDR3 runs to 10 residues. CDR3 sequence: CASSSDGYTF. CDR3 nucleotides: TGTGCCAGCAGCTCTGATGGCTACACCTTC.